This T cell receptor (beta chain) was sequenced during a study of response to subunit inactivated influenza vaccine (dated by TCRdb to 2017 to 2018). The study in broad terms: The study used deep quantitative T cell receptor repertoire profiling to track responses to a trivalent subunit inactivated influenza vaccine. Study-wide findings and limitations: The authors proposed that each seasonal influenza vaccination may bring in only a limited number of new T cells.

This clonotype was detected only a few times. Its antigen is unknown. No base quality information exists; no much larger clone differs at one position. Libraries came from RT-PCR. Sequencing instrument: Illumina HiSeq 2500. TCRdb reprocessed the public reads (quality trimming at Q25 with fastp, clone calling with MiXCR) and kept in-frame beta chains. Every entry covers one CDR3 protein and lists the most common genes and DNA from its rows. This sample comprises roughly 540,000 distinct CDR3 sequences, approximately 24% of them detected only once. Of the sample, 2.8% is held by the ten largest clones. V loses 3 bases, J loses 2 bases, and the germline ends lie 9 bases apart. Spanning cysteine to phenylalanine, the CDR3 consists of 13 amino acids. The entry retains the CDR3 DNA only, 39 bases that are in frame from base 1. Looking up the germline V gene (reference sequence) yields CDR1 DFQATT and CDR2 SNEGSKA.

This sample also appeared in a second study, on T cells expressing NK-cell markers. The second study, in turn, reports: TCR beta cDNA libraries were made by 5'RACE template switching that added a universal primer site and unique molecular identifiers. Eight donors provided sorted CD3+CD56+NKG2C+, CD3+CD56+NKG2C- and CD3+CD56-NKG2C+ T-cell subsets, whose TCR beta-chain repertoires were profiled. Among the eight sequenced donors, only one was HCMV-seronegative, while the other seven were HCMV-seropositive. In several experiments an anti-gammadeltaTCR antibody was added to restrict sorting to alphabetaTCR-expressing T cells. In roughly 6 donors, the dominant CD3+CD56+NKG2C+ clonotypes were found to rank among the top 10 CD8+ clonotypes and to make up 1.0-7.0% of CD8+ T cells. Those dominant clonotypes were again the most abundant among CD3+CD56-NKG2C+ cells in a handful of donors, at about 25-60.1%. Whether the expanded NKG2C-expressing T cell clones were specific for HCMV antigens was left unclear. The eight sequenced donors were randomly selected healthy volunteers, three men and five women. HCMV-specific IgG was detected in serum with a commercial ELISA kit to determine HCMV serostatus. Peripheral blood mononuclear cells were isolated from blood by Ficoll density gradient centrifugation. Using Miltenyi isolation kits, CD4+ and CD8+ T cells were isolated from PBMC through magnetic immunoseparation. Priming for cDNA synthesis came from the TCR beta constant segment, and two successive PCR amplification steps followed. Illumina HiSeq 2000/2500, MiSeq or NextSeq was used to sequence libraries as 2 x 150 bp reads. MIGEC was used to demultiplex reads and group reads by UMI, and MiTCR was used to assemble and quantify clonotypes. To exclude erroneous sequences, only TCR cDNA sequences supported by at least two reads were retained. The tcR package was used for downstream repertoire analysis, and clonotypes were matched between fractions using CDR3 nucleotide sequence together with V segment. VDJmatch was used to annotate antigen specificity against VDJdb, with one amino acid substitution allowed in CDR3.

The V and J segments used are TRBV20-1 and TRBJ2-3, with the D gene call left open. The source of this sequence is a man between 45 and 60 years old who received an inactivated influenza vaccine. Donor details come from another sample of the same person, matched by shared clones. Source: CD4+ T cells sorted from PBMCs, taken roughly 13 days after vaccination. This receptor carries the CDR3 CSASWEATDTQYF. Read as DNA, the sequence is TGCAGTGCTAGTTGGGAAGCCACAGATACGCAGTATTTT.